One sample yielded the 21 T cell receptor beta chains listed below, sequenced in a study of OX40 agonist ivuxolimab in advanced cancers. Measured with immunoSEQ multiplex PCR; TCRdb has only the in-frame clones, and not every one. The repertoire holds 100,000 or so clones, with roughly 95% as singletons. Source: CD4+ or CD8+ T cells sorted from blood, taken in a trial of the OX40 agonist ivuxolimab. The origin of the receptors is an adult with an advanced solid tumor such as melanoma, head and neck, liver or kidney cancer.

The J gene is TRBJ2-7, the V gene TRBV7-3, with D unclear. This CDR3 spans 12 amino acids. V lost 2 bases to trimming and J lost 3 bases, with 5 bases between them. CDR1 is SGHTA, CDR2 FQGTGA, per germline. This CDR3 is CASSLGSYEQYF. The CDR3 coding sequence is TGTGCCAGCAGCTTAGGAAGCTACGAGCAGTACTTC.

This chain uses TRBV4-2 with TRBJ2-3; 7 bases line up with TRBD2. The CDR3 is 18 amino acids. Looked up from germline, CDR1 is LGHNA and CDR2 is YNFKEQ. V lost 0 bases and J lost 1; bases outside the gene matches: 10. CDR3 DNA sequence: TGTGCCAGCAGCCAAGATGGGCCTAGCGGACCAGGCACAGATACGCAGTATTTT. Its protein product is CASSQDGPSGPGTDTQYF.

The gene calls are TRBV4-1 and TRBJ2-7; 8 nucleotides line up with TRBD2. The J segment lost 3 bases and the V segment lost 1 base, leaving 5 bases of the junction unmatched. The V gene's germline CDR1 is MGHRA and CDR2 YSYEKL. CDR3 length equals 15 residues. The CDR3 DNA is TGCGCCAGCAGCCAAGTCCCGGGGGGGCACTACGAGCAGTACTTC. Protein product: CASSQVPGGHYEQYF.

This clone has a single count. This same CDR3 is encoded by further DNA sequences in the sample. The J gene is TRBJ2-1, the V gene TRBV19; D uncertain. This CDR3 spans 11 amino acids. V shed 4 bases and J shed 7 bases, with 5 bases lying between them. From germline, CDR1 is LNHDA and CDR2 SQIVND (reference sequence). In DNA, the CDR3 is TGTGCCAGTAGTAAGGGAAATGAGCAGTTCTTC. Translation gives CASSKGNEQFF.

CDR3 region: CASSLAWGDYGYTF. Here the CDR3 DNA reads TGTGCCAGCAGCTTAGCTTGGGGGGACTATGGCTACACCTTC. This chain joins TRBV7-2 and TRBJ1-2, with a weak D call TRBD1 (5 bases). This CDR3 is 14 amino acids long. V was clipped by 0 bases and J by 3 bases, with 8 bases between them. Germline assignment: CDR1 SGHTA and CDR2 FQGNSA.

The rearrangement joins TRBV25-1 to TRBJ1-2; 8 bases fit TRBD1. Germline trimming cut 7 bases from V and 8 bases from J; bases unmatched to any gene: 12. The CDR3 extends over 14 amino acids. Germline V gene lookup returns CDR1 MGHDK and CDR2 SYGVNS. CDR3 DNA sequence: TGTGCCAGCACTCCCACCGGGACAGGTGGAGGCTACACCTTC. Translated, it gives CASTPTGTGGGYTF.

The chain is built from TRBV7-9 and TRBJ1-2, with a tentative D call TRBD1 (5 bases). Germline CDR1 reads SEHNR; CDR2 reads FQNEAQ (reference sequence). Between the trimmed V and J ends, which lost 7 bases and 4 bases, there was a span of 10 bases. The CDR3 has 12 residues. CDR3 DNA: TGTGCCAGCACGGACACGGGCTATGGCTACACCTTC. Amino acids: CASTDTGYGYTF.

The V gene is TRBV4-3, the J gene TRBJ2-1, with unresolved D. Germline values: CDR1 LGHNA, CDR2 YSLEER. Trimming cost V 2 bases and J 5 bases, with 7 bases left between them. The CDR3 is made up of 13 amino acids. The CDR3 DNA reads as TGCGCCAGCAGCCAACTGGAACACAATGAGCAGTTCTTC. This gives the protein CASSQLEHNEQFF.

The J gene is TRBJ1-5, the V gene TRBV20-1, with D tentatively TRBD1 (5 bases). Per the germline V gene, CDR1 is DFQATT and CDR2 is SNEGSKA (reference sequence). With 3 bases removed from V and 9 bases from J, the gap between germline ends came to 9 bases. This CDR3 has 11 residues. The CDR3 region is CSASEGLPQHF. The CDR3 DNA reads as TGCAGTGCTAGTGAGGGGTTGCCCCAGCATTTT.

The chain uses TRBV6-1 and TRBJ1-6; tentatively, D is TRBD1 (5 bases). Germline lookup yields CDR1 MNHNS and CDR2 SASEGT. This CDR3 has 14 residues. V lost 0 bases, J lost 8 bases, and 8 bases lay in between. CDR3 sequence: CASSEAQGYSPLHF. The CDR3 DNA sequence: TGTGCCAGCAGTGAAGCGCAGGGTTATTCACCCCTCCACTTT.

Here the CDR3 reads CASSRLGHPPNQPQHF. CDR3 DNA sequence: TGCGCCAGCAGTCGTCTGGGCCACCCGCCAAATCAGCCCCAGCATTTT. The V and J genes are TRBV23-1 and TRBJ1-5; D gene unclear. TRBV23-1 counts as an open reading frame of uncertain function. The CDR3 extends over 16 amino acids. The V end lost 4 bases, the J end lost 4 bases, and 17 bases lay between the germline ends.

This CDR3 is CASSGDRADTGELFF. The CDR3 DNA follows: TGTGCCAGCAGCGGGGACAGGGCGGATACCGGGGAGCTGTTTTTT. V is TRBV7-7 and J is TRBJ2-2; 9 positions agree with TRBD1. CDR1 and CDR2 (germline): SSHAT, FNYEAQ (reference sequence). This CDR3 has 15 amino acids. V was clipped by 5 bases and J by 5 bases; unmatched bases: 6.

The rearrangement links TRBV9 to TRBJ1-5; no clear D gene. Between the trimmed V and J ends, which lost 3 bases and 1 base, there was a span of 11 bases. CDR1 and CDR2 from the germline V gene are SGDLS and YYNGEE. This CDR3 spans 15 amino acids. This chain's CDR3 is CASSEAGVSNQPQHF. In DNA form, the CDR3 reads TGTGCCAGCAGCGAAGCTGGGGTGAGCAATCAGCCCCAGCATTTT.

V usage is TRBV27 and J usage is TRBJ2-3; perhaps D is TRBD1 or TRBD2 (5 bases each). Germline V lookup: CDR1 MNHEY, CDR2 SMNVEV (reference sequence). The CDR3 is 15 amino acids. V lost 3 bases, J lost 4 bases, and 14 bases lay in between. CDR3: CASSLQGTPPDTQYF. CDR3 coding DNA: TGTGCCAGCAGTTTGCAAGGGACCCCCCCAGATACGCAGTATTTT.

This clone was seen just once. The CDR3 DNA is TGTGCCAGCAGCATGGGTGATGACACCGGGGAGCTGTTTTTT. Protein sequence: CASSMGDDTGELFF. J is TRBJ2-2 and V is TRBV5-4; unclear D gene. This CDR3 region has 14 residues. Trimming cost V 4 bases and J 3 bases, with 10 bases left between them. Per the germline V gene, CDR1 is SGHNT and CDR2 is YYREEE (reference sequence). The complete variable domain, with remaining parts taken from reference TRBV5-4 and TRBJ2-2, reads ETGVTQSPTHLIKTRGQQVTLRCSSQSGHNTVSWYQQALGQGPQFIFQYYREEENGRGNFPPRFSGLQFPNYSSELNVNALELDDSALYLCASSMGDDTGELFFGEGSRLTVL.

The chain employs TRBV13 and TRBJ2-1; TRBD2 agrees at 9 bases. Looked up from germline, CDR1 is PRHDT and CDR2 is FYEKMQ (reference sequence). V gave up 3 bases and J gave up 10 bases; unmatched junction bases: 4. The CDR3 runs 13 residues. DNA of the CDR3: TGTGCCAGCAGCTTCCGGACTAGCGAAGAGCAGTTCTTC. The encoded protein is CASSFRTSEEQFF. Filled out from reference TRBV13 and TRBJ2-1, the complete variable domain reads AAGVIQSPRHLIKEKRETATLKCYPIPRHDTVYWYQQGPGQDPQFLISFYEKMQSDKGSIPDRFSAQQFSDYHSELNMSSLELGDSALYFCASSFRTSEEQFFGPGTRLTVL.

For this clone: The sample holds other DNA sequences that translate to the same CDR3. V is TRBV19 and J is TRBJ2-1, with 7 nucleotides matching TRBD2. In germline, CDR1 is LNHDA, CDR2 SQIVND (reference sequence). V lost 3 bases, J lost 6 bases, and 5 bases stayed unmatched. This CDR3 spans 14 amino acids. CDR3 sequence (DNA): TGTGCCAGTAGTATGGGGGGAGGGCCCAATGAGCAGTTCTTC. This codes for CASSMGGGPNEQFF.

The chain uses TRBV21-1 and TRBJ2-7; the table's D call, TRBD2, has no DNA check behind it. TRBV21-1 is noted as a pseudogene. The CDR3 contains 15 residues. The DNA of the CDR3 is TGTGCCAGCAGCACGAAACTAGACCTTACGGCAGAGCAGTACTTC. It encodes CASSTKLDLTAEQYF.

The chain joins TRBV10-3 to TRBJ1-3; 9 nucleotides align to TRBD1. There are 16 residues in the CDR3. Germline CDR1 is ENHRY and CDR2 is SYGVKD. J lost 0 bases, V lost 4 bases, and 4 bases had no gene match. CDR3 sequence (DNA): TGTGCCATCAGTGGGGGACAGGGACTCTCTGGAAACACCATATATTTT. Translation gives CAISGGQGLSGNTIYF.

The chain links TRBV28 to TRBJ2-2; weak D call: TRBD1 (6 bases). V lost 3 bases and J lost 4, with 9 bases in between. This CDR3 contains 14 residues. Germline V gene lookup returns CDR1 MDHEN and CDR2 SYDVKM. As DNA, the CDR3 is TGTGCCAGCAGTTTCAGGGGCATCACCGGGGAGCTGTTTTTT. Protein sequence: CASSFRGITGELFF.

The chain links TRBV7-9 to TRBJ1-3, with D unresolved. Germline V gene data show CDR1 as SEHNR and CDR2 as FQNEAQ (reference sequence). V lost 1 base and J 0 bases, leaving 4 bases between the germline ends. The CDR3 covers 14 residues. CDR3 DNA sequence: TGTGCCAGCAGCTTAGTTCCCTCTGGAAACACCATATATTTT. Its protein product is CASSLVPSGNTIYF.